The T cell receptor (beta chain) described here comes from a study of T cells in Graves' hyperthyroidism and ophthalmopathy. Amplification of TCR beta CDR3 regions was performed using RNA transcripts as template. First-round RT-PCR of the TCR CDR3 relied on the HTBI primer set. TCRdb independently ran MiXCR on the multiplex PCR reads; one entry per CDR3 protein. The sample lists some 510,000 distinct CDR3 sequences; less than 25% were seen once. Source material for PBMCs was about 10 ml fresh peripheral blood. In regard to this clonotype: What it recognizes is unknown.

General observations from the study: Blood also held most thyroid clonotypes expanded beyond 0.001.

This CDR3 has 13 residues. Trimming cost V 5 bases and J 4 bases, with 11 bases left between them. The specimen was blood. The rearrangement links TRBV12-3 or TRBV12-4 to TRBJ1-1, with D uncertain. The sequence came from a man younger than 35 with Graves' hyperthyroidism. The CDR3 nucleotides read TGTGCCAGCAGTCCGGGATCAAGCACTGAAGCTTTCTTT. It encodes CASSPGSSTEAFF.